A selection of T cell receptor beta chains follows, all from one sample in a study of cytomegalovirus exposure and HLA in healthy donors. Repertoires were generated with immunoSEQ multiplex PCR, while TCRdb's copy carries only in-frame clones and drops some. This sample has some 170,000 clones, with around 80% found just once. Sample: PBMCs. These receptors were collected from a woman aged 40 to 55 in good health and CMV-seronegative. Both conserved end residues are part of each CDR3. D genes are given only for firm matches. Some rows have no size entry. The others give once, few or many, or a class for an expanded clone.

d_call clone_size j_call v_call cdr3_nt cdr3_aa
- - TRBJ1-4 TRBV2 TGTGCCAGCAGCCGGGACTTAAATGAAAAACTGTTTTTT CASSRDLNEKLFF
TRBD1 - TRBJ1-4 TRBV9 TGTGCCAGCAGCGTAGGTCGACAGGGTAATGAAAAACTGTTTTTT CASSVGRQGNEKLFF
- - TRBJ2-4 TRBV5-1 TGCGCCAGCAGCTTAGGGGGTCCCTTAGCCAAAAACATTCAGTACTTC CASSLGGPLAKNIQYF
- - TRBJ2-1 TRBV4-2 TGTGCCAGCAGCCAAGGAGACAGTAATGAGCAGTTCTTC CASSQGDSNEQFF
TRBD2 - TRBJ2-5 TRBV30 TGTGCCTGGAGTGCGGGGACTAGCGGGGTGACCCAGTACTTC CAWSAGTSGVTQYF
TRBD1 - TRBJ1-1 TRBV5-1 TGCGCCAGCAGCTCCTCGACAGGGGCGAGCACTGAAGCTTTCTTT CASSSSTGASTEAFF
- - TRBJ2-3 TRBV15 TGTGCCACCAGCAGTCACGGGAGCACAGATACGCAGTATTTT CATSSHGSTDTQYF
TRBD2 - TRBJ2-3 TRBV2 TGTGCCAGCAGTGCTAATAGCGGGAGGGGCACAGATACGCAGTATTTT CASSANSGRGTDTQYF
TRBD2 - TRBJ2-7 TRBV6-6 TGTGCCAGCATGGGGTGGGCGGGAGATGGGGCTTACGAGCAGTACTTC CASMGWAGDGAYEQYF
TRBD2 - TRBJ2-3 TRBV15 TGTGCCACCAGCAGAGAAGCGGGGCACACAGATACGCAGTATTTT CATSREAGHTDTQYF
- - TRBJ2-7 TRBV30 TGTGCCTGGAGTCCCAATTTGCCAGGGCCATACGAGCAGTACTTC CAWSPNLPGPYEQYF
TRBD1 - TRBJ2-2 TRBV7-3 TGTGCCAGCAGCCCAAGACAGGGGCATGGAGGGGAGCTGTTTTTT CASSPRQGHGGELFF
TRBD2 - TRBJ2-2 TRBV9 TGTGCCAGCACCAGAGAATTGACTAGCGGGAGATTCGGAAAGGGCACCGGGGAGCTGTTTTTT CASTRELTSGRFGKGTGELFF
TRBD1 few TRBJ1-5 TRBV28 TGTGCCAGCAGTCCGACAGGGGTTAGCAATCAGCCCCAGCATTTT CASSPTGVSNQPQHF
TRBD2 - TRBJ2-3 TRBV28 TGTGCCAGCAGTTTTCAGCTAGCGGGAGATGCAGATACGCAGTATTTT CASSFQLAGDADTQYF
TRBD1 - TRBJ2-5 TRBV5-1 TGCGCCAGCAGACCCGGGACAGGGGGACTGGGAGAGACCCAGTACTTC CASRPGTGGLGETQYF
TRBD2 once TRBJ2-5 TRBV27 TGTGCCAGCAGCCCACCCGGGACTAGCGGCCCCAAAGGGGGAGCCCAGTACTTC CASSPPGTSGPKGGAQYF
TRBD1 - TRBJ1-2 TRBV30 TGTGCCTGGAGTGTACTCAGGGGGTTGTATTATGGCTACACCTTC CAWSVLRGLYYGYTF
TRBD1 - TRBJ1-1 TRBV5-1 TGCGCCAGCAGCACACGACAGGGCATGAACACTGAAGCTTTCTTT CASSTRQGMNTEAFF
- few TRBJ1-1 TRBV10-1 TGCGCCAGCAGTGAGTCTGAGGAGCGGCCCACTGAAGCTTTCTTT CASSESEERPTEAFF
TRBD1 - TRBJ1-1 TRBV19 TGTGCCAGTAGTAGGGCAGGGGGCGCGAGGGACACTGAAGCTTTCTTT CASSRAGGARDTEAFF
TRBD2 - TRBJ2-7 TRBV7-6 TGTGCCAGCAGCTCGCTACTAGCGGGAGAGGGTCACGAGCAGTACTTC CASSSLLAGEGHEQYF
- - TRBJ1-4 TRBV7-8 TGTGCCAGCAGCCAAGGAGGCGGCGGATGGGAGGAAAAACTGTTTTTT CASSQGGGGWEEKLFF
- - TRBJ2-1 TRBV6-1 TGTGCCAGCAGTGGTGGGAGGCTAGGTACCAATGAGCAGTTCTTC CASSGGRLGTNEQFF
TRBD1 - TRBJ1-3 TRBV18 TGTGCCAGCTCACTGGGGACAGGATCCGCTGGAAACACCATATATTTT CASSLGTGSAGNTIYF
- once TRBJ2-6 TRBV7-9 TGTGCCAGCAGCTCAGTACAGGGTCGTGGGGCCAACGTCCTGACTTTC CASSSVQGRGANVLTF
TRBD1 - TRBJ2-1 TRBV19 TGTGCCAGTAGTAACCCCAGACAGGGCCTTTCTTACAATGAGCAGTTCTTC CASSNPRQGLSYNEQFF
- few TRBJ2-1 TRBV5-1 TGCGCCAGCAGGATCGGGGGAGGAACTGAGCAGTTCTTC CASRIGGGTEQFF
- - TRBJ2-3 TRBV5-1 TGCGCCAGCAGCTTACAGCTGGATACGCAGTATTTT CASSLQLDTQYF